These 27 T cell receptor beta chains came from one sample sequenced in a study of blood T cell repertoires in COVID-19. The assay was immunoSEQ multiplex PCR, and TCRdb's table has in-frame clones only and misses some. This sample has 200,000 to 300,000 clones; 80% to 90% occur once, and the top ten carry about 2.1%. Specimen: peripheral blood. These receptors all come from a man between 40 and 49 years old who had recovered from COVID-19.

The chain employs TRBV27 and TRBJ1-5; D is possibly TRBD1 (6 bases). The CDR3 totals 15 residues. CDR1 and CDR2 from the germline V gene are MNHEY and SMNVEV (reference sequence). V dropped 1 base and J dropped 3 bases, with 10 bases sitting between them. Here the CDR3 reads CASSLFAGDNQPQHF. Written as DNA, the CDR3 is TGTGCCAGCAGTTTATTCGCAGGGGACAATCAGCCCCAGCATTTT.

This clone was picked up many times. V is TRBV5-1 and J is TRBJ1-1, with D possibly TRBD1 on 6 matching bases. The CDR3 spans 13 residues. Trimming pared 3 bases from V and 3 bases from J, leaving 9 bases between. From germline, CDR1 is SGHRS and CDR2 YFSETQ. CDR3 in amino acids: CASSWGRDTEAFF. CDR3 nucleotide sequence: TGCGCCAGCAGCTGGGGGCGCGACACTGAAGCTTTCTTT.

The chain joins TRBV5-1 to TRBJ1-4; D is ambiguous. Trimming removed 1 base at V and 6 bases at J, with 13 bases between. The CDR3 contains 15 residues. In germline, CDR1 is SGHRS, CDR2 YFSETQ. For the CDR3, the DNA is TGCGCCAGCAGCTTGTTGGGTCGGGGAGATGAAAAACTGTTTTTT. This encodes CASSLLGRGDEKLFF.

The rearrangement links TRBV7-9 to TRBJ1-2; unclear D gene. V lost 5 bases to trimming and J lost 1 base, with 8 bases between them. The V gene's germline CDR1 is SEHNR and CDR2 FQNEAQ (reference sequence). The CDR3 has 13 residues. CDR3 sequence: CASSTEFNYGYTF. The CDR3 bases are TGTGCCAGCAGCACGGAGTTTAACTATGGCTACACCTTC. Full variable domain (outside the CDR3, taken from reference TRBV7-9 and TRBJ1-2): DTGVSQNPRHKITKRGQNVTFRCDPISEHNRLYWYRQTLGQGPEFLTYFQNEAQLEKSRLLSDRFSAERPKGSFSTLEIQRTEQGDSAMYLCASSTEFNYGYTFGSGTRLTVV.

This clone was detected only once. The chain joins TRBV3-1 (or the pseudogene TRBV3-2) to TRBJ1-2, with a tentative D call TRBD1 (5 bases). Germline V gene lookup returns CDR1 LGHDT and CDR2 YNNKEL (reference sequence). This CDR3 is 14 amino acids long. The V and J ends lost 4 bases and 8 bases respectively, with 17 bases between them. The DNA of the CDR3 is TGTGCCAGCAGCCGTGGGACTGGGGAGCGCGGCTACACCTTC. Its translation is CASSRGTGERGYTF.

This chain uses TRBV18 with TRBJ2-7; D is possibly TRBD1 (5 bases). From germline, CDR1 is KGHSH and CDR2 LQKENI. This CDR3 comprises 13 residues. V lost 5 bases, J lost 2 bases, and 10 bases lay in between. CDR3 protein: CASSDRQTYEQYF. The CDR3 nucleotides are TGTGCCAGCTCAGATCGACAGACCTACGAGCAGTACTTC.

The J gene is TRBJ2-5, the V gene TRBV18; D gene unclear. Germline V lookup: CDR1 KGHSH, CDR2 LQKENI. The CDR3 extends over 11 amino acids. The V gene lost 6 bases and the J gene lost 2 bases, with 4 bases spanning the gap. CDR3 sequence reads: CASSRQETQYF. CDR3 DNA: TGTGCCAGCTCCCGTCAAGAGACCCAGTACTTC.

A few counts support this clone. This chain joins TRBV19 and TRBJ1-4, with 8 bases identical to TRBD1. This CDR3 is 15 amino acids long. Germline V gives CDR1 LNHDA, CDR2 SQIVND (reference sequence). V gave up 2 bases and J gave up 7 bases; unmatched junction bases: 6. The chain's CDR3 is CASSIIDRGTEKLFF. Written as DNA, the CDR3 is TGTGCCAGTAGTATAATCGACAGGGGTACTGAAAAACTGTTTTTT.

The chain carries TRBV19 and TRBJ2-7; no reliable D call. Germline V gives CDR1 LNHDA, CDR2 SQIVND (reference sequence). Trimming left V 4 bases short and J 0 bases short, with 16 bases between. CDR3 size: 16 residues. CDR3 protein: CASSTNSPDSSYEQYF. The DNA of the CDR3 is TGTGCCAGTAGTACCAATTCACCAGACTCCTCCTACGAGCAGTACTTC.

This clone was recorded a few times. The V call is TRBV7-2, the J call TRBJ1-2, with D tentatively TRBD1 (6 bases). V lost 4 bases to trimming and J lost 4 bases, with 10 bases between them. CDR3 size: 13 residues. The germline gives CDR1 SGHTA, CDR2 FQGNSA. Here the CDR3 DNA reads TGTGCCAGCAGCTCCGGGACAAGCTATGGCTACACCTTC. Translated, it gives CASSSGTSYGYTF. Looking up the rest from reference TRBV7-2 and TRBJ1-2 gives the full variable domain: GAGVSQSPSNKVTEKGKDVELRCDPISGHTALYWYRQSLGQGLEFLIYFQGNSAPDKSGLPSDRFSAERTGGSVSTLTIQRTQQEDSAVYLCASSSGTSYGYTFGSGTRLTVV.

The rearrangement joins TRBV7-9 to TRBJ2-5; 8 bases fit TRBD2. The trim removed 7 bases at V and 5 bases at J, leaving 6 bases unmatched. The germline V gene has CDR1 SEHNR and CDR2 FQNEAQ (reference sequence). This CDR3 has 13 amino acids. As DNA, the CDR3 is TGTGCCAGCATCCAAACGGGGGGGGAGACCCAGTACTTC. Its protein product is CASIQTGGETQYF.

The J gene is TRBJ2-5, the V gene TRBV7-2; D is ambiguous. The germline gives CDR1 SGHTA, CDR2 FQGNSA. The CDR3 covers 15 residues. Trimming stripped 1 base from V and 5 bases from J, with 14 bases between. In DNA form, the CDR3 reads TGTGCCAGCAGCTTAGGTTCTAGTTTGGTGGAGACCCAGTACTTC. The encoded protein is CASSLGSSLVETQYF.

The CDR3 DNA sequence: TGTGCCAGCAGTCCCGGGAGTGAAGCTTTCTTT. This translates into CASSPGSEAFF. This chain connects TRBV6-2 or TRBV6-3 to TRBJ1-1; no clear D gene. V was clipped by 5 bases and J by 7 bases, with 8 bases between them. This CDR3 is built from 11 residues. Germline loops: CDR1 MNHEY, CDR2 SVGEGT.

A note on this clone: Other nucleotide sequences in the sample specify the same CDR3. The chain is built from TRBV6-5 and TRBJ1-5, with unresolved D. The length of the CDR3 is 13 residues. V gave up 4 bases and J gave up 1 base, with 5 bases separating them. CDR1 and CDR2 from the germline V gene are MNHEY and SVGAGI. The CDR3 here is CASSSVSNQPQHF. The CDR3 nucleotides are TGTGCCAGCAGTTCCGTAAGCAATCAGCCCCAGCATTTT.

This chain joins TRBV30 and TRBJ1-1; TRBD1 agrees at 8 bases. J was trimmed by 6 bases and V by 1 base; bases with no gene match: 4. Germline V gene sequence: CDR1 GTSNPN, CDR2 SVGIG (reference sequence). CDR3 length: 13 amino acids. CDR3 residues: CAWSGDRGPEAFF. DNA of the CDR3: TGTGCCTGGAGTGGAGACAGGGGCCCTGAAGCTTTCTTT.

The rearrangement uses TRBV3-1 (or the pseudogene TRBV3-2) and TRBJ1-5; the D is unclear. Germline V gene data show CDR1 as LGHDT and CDR2 as YNNKEL (reference sequence). This CDR3 region has 15 residues. The CDR3 DNA reads TGTTTACCTAGAGGGCTAAGGAGGACCCATCAGCCCCAGCATTTT. Translation gives CLPRGLRRTHQPQHF.

The chain links TRBV27 to TRBJ2-7, with a possible D match to TRBD2 (5 bases). CDR1 and CDR2 from the germline V gene are MNHEY and SMNVEV (reference sequence). V dropped 10 bases and J dropped 7 bases, with 14 bases sitting between them. This CDR3 is 11 amino acids long. DNA of the CDR3: TGTGCCATTACGGCGGGTCGAGAGCAGTACTTC. The encoded protein is CAITAGREQYF.

The table lists this clone with a few counts. V is TRBV4-3 and J is TRBJ2-1; 7 nucleotides agree with TRBD2. V lost 1 base to trimming and J lost 3 bases; unmatched junction nucleotides: 9. CDR1 and CDR2 (germline): LGHNA, YSLEER. The CDR3 spans 17 residues. This CDR3 is CASSQGPSGANYNEQFF. Here the CDR3 DNA reads TGCGCCAGCAGCCAAGGCCCTAGCGGAGCCAACTACAATGAGCAGTTCTTC.

The chain combines TRBV7-2 with TRBJ2-7; no clear D gene. The CDR3 has 11 amino acids. In germline, CDR1 is SGHTA, CDR2 FQGNSA. Deletions cut 5 bases from V and 4 bases from J, with 6 bases between. The CDR3 protein is CASSAQYEQYF. CDR3 coding DNA: TGTGCCAGCAGCGCACAGTACGAGCAGTACTTC.

The chain carries TRBV7-2 and TRBJ2-1; D gene ambiguous. Germline V gene data show CDR1 as SGHTA and CDR2 as FQGNSA. V lost 0 bases and J 12 bases, leaving 12 bases between the germline ends. The CDR3 has 13 residues. The chain's CDR3 is CASSLARLTGQFF. The CDR3 nucleotides read TGTGCCAGCAGCTTAGCTCGGCTGACTGGGCAGTTCTTC.

This clone was seen a single time. The chain has TRBV15 and TRBJ2-1; 9 bases agree with TRBD2. Germline trimming cut 5 bases from V and 9 bases from J; bases unmatched to any gene: 11. In germline, CDR1 is LNHNV, CDR2 YYDKDF (reference sequence). This CDR3 is built from 15 residues. The CDR3 DNA reads TGTGCCACCAGCCTTTCTAGCGGGATGGCGACTGAGCAGTTCTTC. Translating gives CATSLSSGMATEQFF.

For the CDR3, the DNA is TGCGCCAGCAGCTTGGTCGGCGGGACGGGAGGAAACACCATATATTTT. It translates to CASSLVGGTGGNTIYF. The rearrangement links TRBV5-1 to TRBJ1-3; the D gene is possibly TRBD1 (5 bases). V was pared by 0 bases and J by 4 bases, with 14 bases between. The CDR3 has 16 residues. The V gene's germline CDR1 is SGHRS and CDR2 YFSETQ.

The V gene is TRBV6-6, the J gene TRBJ2-3; TRBD2 agrees at 10 bases. Germline V CDR1 and CDR2: MNHNY, SVGAGI (reference sequence). This CDR3 contains 16 residues. V gave up 2 bases and J gave up 4 bases; unmatched junction bases: 6. CDR3: CASSYEAGGLADTQYF. The CDR3, as DNA: TGTGCCAGCAGTTACGAAGCGGGAGGGTTGGCAGATACGCAGTATTTT.

In this sample, this clone turned up once. This chain uses TRBV11-3 with TRBJ2-5, with 9 bases identical to TRBD1. CDR3 length: 14 residues. In germline, CDR1 is SGHNT, CDR2 YENEEA. The ends lost 3 bases at V and 5 bases at J; junction bases unmatched: 4. The DNA of the CDR3 is TGTGCCAGCAGCTTGGATGGACAGGGGGAGACCCAGTACTTC. Amino acid sequence: CASSLDGQGETQYF.

V and J are TRBV7-2 and TRBJ2-3; TRBD2 matches 9 bases. From germline, CDR1 is SGHTA and CDR2 FQGNSA. Losses at the gene ends were 0 bases for V and 3 bases for J; bases not matched to a gene: 4. This CDR3 has 16 residues. CDR3 in DNA: TGTGCCAGCAGCTTAGCTAGCGGGAGTGGGACAGATACGCAGTATTTT. It yields the protein CASSLASGSGTDTQYF. The entire variable domain, with the rest obtained from reference TRBV7-2 and TRBJ2-3, is as follows: GAGVSQSPSNKVTEKGKDVELRCDPISGHTALYWYRQSLGQGLEFLIYFQGNSAPDKSGLPSDRFSAERTGGSVSTLTIQRTQQEDSAVYLCASSLASGSGTDTQYFGPGTRLTVL.

The rearrangement uses TRBV7-2 and TRBJ1-1, with 9 bases fitting TRBD1. Germline values: CDR1 SGHTA, CDR2 FQGNSA. V was clipped by 5 bases and J by 6 bases; unmatched bases: 10. This CDR3 is 15 amino acids long. CDR3 DNA: TGTGCCAGCAGCCGGGACAGGGAGTCCGTCGCTGAAGCTTTCTTT. It translates to CASSRDRESVAEAFF.

The CDR3 bases are TGTGCCAGCAGACCCACAGGGAATAAGCTGGTAGCTGGAAACACCATATATTTT. Translated: CASRPTGNKLVAGNTIYF. This chain links TRBV5-5 with TRBJ1-3; D is perhaps TRBD1 (6 bases). The CDR3 runs 18 residues. V was shortened by 5 bases and J by 2 bases, with 23 bases between the two germline ends. Looked up from germline, CDR1 is SGHKS and CDR2 is YYEKEE (reference sequence).